This TCR beta chain was sequenced in a study of control samples from healthy donors and cancer patients (dated by TCRdb to the early 2020s). A note on this clone: Its antigen is unknown.

Per the germline V gene, SGHTS is the CDR1 and YDEGEE is the CDR2. V is reduced by 2 bases and J by 4 bases, leaving a spacing of 2 bases between them. The CDR3 sequence holds 11 residues, the cysteine and phenylalanine included. Only the CDR3 part of the read is kept: 33 bases, read in frame from the first base. The library was obtained by the immunoSEQ multiplex PCR assay. TCRdb mirrors the immuneACCESS table, restricted to in-frame sequences. Some clones are absent from its copies; in checked studies, under half trace to an unresolved V gene, and the reason for the others is unknown. The table kept for this sample lists about 210,000 clones. Less than 2.5% of the sample comes from the top ten.

The sequenced sample was blood. The sequence was obtained from a woman in her twenties or thirties in good health. The receptor chain draws on TRBV5-8 and TRBJ2-3, with the D segment identity uncertain. Here the CDR3 is given as CASSLPDTQYF. The DNA is as follows: TGTGCCAGCAGCTTACCAGATACGCAGTATTTT.